The 29 T cell receptor beta chains below all came from one sample that was sequenced in a study of CD8 T cells in Susac syndrome. An amount of RNA that ranged from roughly 0.45 to 1 ug was reverse transcribed with random hexamers. TCRdb independently ran MiXCR on the immunoSEQ multiplex PCR reads; one entry per CDR3 protein. The profile shows 80,000 to 90,000 distinct CDR3 sequences, roughly 94% of them singletons. Sequenced sample: CD8+ T cells from PBMCs. The receptors were sampled from a human donor with Susac syndrome.

The V and J genes are TRBV28 and TRBJ1-5; D is unclear. Germline V gives CDR1 MDHEN, CDR2 SYDVKM. The CDR3 sequence is 14 residues long. V shed 6 bases and J shed 0 bases, with 9 bases lying between them. The DNA for the CDR3 is TGTGCCAGCAGCATAGACGTTAGCAATCAGCCCCAGCATTTT. This gives the protein CASSIDVSNQPQHF.

Only one count was recorded for this clonotype. The J gene is TRBJ2-7, the V gene TRBV9; TRBD2 might be the D (6 bases). V gave up 7 bases and J gave up 3 bases, with 11 bases separating them. Germline CDR1 and CDR2: SGDLS and YYNGEE. The CDR3 runs to 12 residues. The CDR3 is CASAGLDYEQYF. The CDR3 DNA sequence: TGTGCCAGCGCGGGGCTTGACTACGAGCAGTACTTC.

The chain carries TRBV5-4 and TRBJ2-2; D is unresolved. CDR3 length: 16 residues. V was shortened by 4 bases and J by 0 bases, with 13 bases between the two germline ends. Germline assignment: CDR1 SGHNT and CDR2 YYREEE (reference sequence). CDR3 residues: CASSPLESANTGELFF. CDR3 nucleotides: TGTGCCAGCAGCCCTCTCGAATCGGCGAACACCGGGGAGCTGTTTTTT.

This chain joins TRBV15 and TRBJ2-7, with 8 bases that match TRBD1. CDR3 length: 14 amino acids. After removal of 5 bases from V and 3 bases from J, the junction contained 6 bases not matched to a gene. CDR1 and CDR2 from the germline V gene are LNHNV and YYDKDF (reference sequence). The CDR3 sequence: CATSVDRGGYEQYF. The CDR3 DNA sequence: TGTGCCACCAGCGTAGACAGGGGCGGCTACGAGCAGTACTTC.

The rearrangement links TRBV5-1 to TRBJ2-3; the D is unclear. V was shortened by 0 bases and J by 4 bases, with 12 bases between the two germline ends. The germline V gene has CDR1 SGHRS and CDR2 YFSETQ. This CDR3 has 15 residues. CDR3 protein: CASSLEGRLADTQYF. The CDR3 bases are TGCGCCAGCAGCTTGGAGGGCCGACTGGCAGATACGCAGTATTTT.

The chain recombines TRBV20-1 with TRBJ2-7, with D uncertain. In germline, CDR1 is DFQATT, CDR2 SNEGSKA (reference sequence). The CDR3 runs to 13 residues. V was cut by 3 bases and J by 4 bases, with 13 bases left in between. CDR3 in DNA: TGCAGTGCTAGGCAAGACCCCTCTTACGAGCAGTACTTC. Residues: CSARQDPSYEQYF.

The chain combines TRBV9 with TRBJ1-2; no definite D call. The CDR3 runs to 12 residues. Germline V gene lookup returns CDR1 SGDLS and CDR2 YYNGEE. Trimming took off 3 bases at V and 8 bases at J, with 11 bases between the two ends. CDR3 bases: TGTGCCAGCAGCGGGACGGCCCTCGGCTACACCTTC. Its protein product is CASSGTALGYTF.

The V gene is TRBV7-9, the J gene TRBJ2-7, with D maybe TRBD2 (6 bases). Germline V gene data show CDR1 as SEHNR and CDR2 as FQNEAQ (reference sequence). The CDR3 extends over 13 amino acids. Trimming shortened V by 5 bases and J by 2 bases, and 10 bases separated the two germline ends. CDR3: CASSRDFAYEQYF. DNA for the CDR3: TGTGCCAGCAGCCGGGACTTTGCCTACGAGCAGTACTTC. The whole variable domain, remainder taken from reference TRBV7-9 and TRBJ2-7, is DTGVSQNPRHKITKRGQNVTFRCDPISEHNRLYWYRQTLGQGPEFLTYFQNEAQLEKSRLLSDRFSAERPKGSFSTLEIQRTEQGDSAMYLCASSRDFAYEQYFGPGTRLTVT.

The chain has TRBV14 and TRBJ2-7, with 7 bases that match TRBD1. CDR1 and CDR2 (germline): SGHDN, FVKESK. J was trimmed by 5 bases and V by 1 base; bases with no gene match: 2. The CDR3 totals 13 residues. The CDR3 sequence: CASSQAGQDEQYF. The CDR3 nucleotides are TGTGCCAGCAGCCAAGCCGGACAGGACGAGCAGTACTTC.

The rearrangement uses TRBV20-1 and TRBJ2-1, with 14 bases that match TRBD2. The CDR3 length is 17 residues. Losses at the gene ends were 1 base for V and 3 bases for J; bases not matched to a gene: 5. CDR1 and CDR2 from the germline V gene are DFQATT and SNEGSKA (reference sequence). CDR3 amino acids: CSARGGTSGSFYNEQFF. The CDR3 DNA sequence: TGCAGTGCTAGAGGGGGGACTAGCGGGAGCTTCTACAATGAGCAGTTCTTC.

The chain carries TRBV20-1 and TRBJ2-2; tentatively, D is TRBD1 (6 bases). Germline CDR1 is DFQATT and CDR2 is SNEGSKA (reference sequence). Between the trimmed V and J ends, which lost 3 bases and 4 bases, there was a span of 12 bases. The CDR3 sequence is 14 residues long. CDR3 amino acids: CSARITGLTGELFF. The CDR3 nucleotides are TGCAGTGCTAGGATTACAGGGCTCACCGGGGAGCTGTTTTTT.

The count of this clonotype is one. The V call is TRBV30, the J call TRBJ2-2, with 7 bases matching TRBD2. CDR1 and CDR2 (germline): GTSNPN, SVGIG (reference sequence). CDR3 length: 13 amino acids. Trimming took 0 bases from V and 5 from J; bases not matched to a gene: 0. The CDR3 region has the DNA TGTGCCTGGAGTGTAGCGGGGACCGGGGAGCTGTTTTTT. Translation: CAWSVAGTGELFF.

This clonotype was counted a single time. The CDR3 bases are TGTGCCAGCAGTTTCGACGTCCTCGGCTACACCTTC. It is translated as CASSFDVLGYTF. The chain joins TRBV12-3 or TRBV12-4 to TRBJ1-2, with D unclear. Deletions cut 3 bases from V and 8 bases from J, with 10 bases between. This CDR3 has 12 residues.

The V and J genes are TRBV6-5 and TRBJ2-7, with D possibly being TRBD2 (6 bases). Germline V gene lookup returns CDR1 MNHEY and CDR2 SVGAGI. V was clipped by 2 bases and J by 5 bases, with 16 bases between them. This CDR3 contains 15 residues. The CDR3 sequence is CASSYGGRDFDEQYF. The CDR3 DNA is TGTGCCAGCAGTTACGGCGGCAGGGACTTTGACGAGCAGTACTTC.

CDR3 sequence (DNA): TGTGCCAGCAGCTTAGGGATAGGGAACCAGCCCCAGCATTTT. Its translation is CASSLGIGNQPQHF. This chain joins TRBV11-2 and TRBJ1-5; D unclear. The CDR3 totals 14 residues. Trimming left V 1 base short and J 7 bases short, with 11 bases between. Per the germline V gene, CDR1 is SGHAT and CDR2 is FQNNGV.

The chain joins TRBV27 to TRBJ2-1; D is unclear. Per germline, CDR1 MNHEY and CDR2 SMNVEV (reference sequence). The CDR3 covers 11 residues. The ends were cut back, 7 bases at V and 6 bases at J, with 7 bases in the middle. The CDR3 spells CASKSGNEQFF. The CDR3 region has the DNA TGTGCCAGCAAATCAGGCAATGAGCAGTTCTTC.

The rearrangement links TRBV20-1 to TRBJ1-5; unclear D gene. CDR3 length: 16 amino acids. The V gene's germline CDR1 is DFQATT and CDR2 SNEGSKA (reference sequence). Trimming stripped 3 bases from V and 8 bases from J, with 23 bases between. Here the CDR3 DNA reads TGCAGTGCTAGTGGAGAGGTCATCTACTCAGAGGAGCCCCAGCATTTT. Translation: CSASGEVIYSEEPQHF.

The chain combines TRBV30 with TRBJ1-1; D is unclear. Looked up from germline, CDR1 is GTSNPN and CDR2 is SVGIG (reference sequence). V was cut by 0 bases and J by 0 bases, with 5 bases left in between. This CDR3 spans 13 amino acids. The CDR3 nucleotides read TGTGCCTGGAGTGTTACTTTGAACACTGAAGCTTTCTTT. It encodes CAWSVTLNTEAFF.

This chain uses TRBV20-1 with TRBJ2-2; 7 positions match TRBD2. The CDR3 sequence is 15 residues long. CDR1 is DFQATT, CDR2 SNEGSKA, per germline (reference sequence). V was pared by 0 bases and J by 1 base, with 2 bases of the junction left unmatched. CDR3 amino acids: CSARELAENTGELFF. The CDR3 DNA follows: TGCAGTGCTAGAGAGCTAGCGGAGAACACCGGGGAGCTGTTTTTT.

The V call is TRBV2, the J call TRBJ2-5; unclear D gene. V was clipped by 4 bases and J by 0 bases, with 6 bases between them. This CDR3 is built from 13 residues. Per the germline V gene, CDR1 is SNHLY and CDR2 is FYNNEI. CDR3 nucleotide sequence: TGTGCCAGCAGTGGACCAAACCAAGAGACCCAGTACTTC. Protein sequence: CASSGPNQETQYF.

The J gene is TRBJ2-2, the V gene TRBV5-1; the D call may be TRBD1 or TRBD2 (5 bases each). The CDR3 has 15 residues. Trimming took off 2 bases at V and 8 bases at J, with 16 bases between the two ends. Germline values: CDR1 SGHRS, CDR2 YFSETQ. The CDR3 sequence is CASSFGTERLGELFF. Written as DNA, the CDR3 is TGCGCCAGCAGCTTTGGGACGGAGAGGTTAGGGGAGCTGTTTTTT.

V usage is TRBV4-3 and J usage is TRBJ2-3, with D unresolved. Germline lookup yields CDR1 LGHNA and CDR2 YSLEER. The CDR3 consists of 16 residues. V dropped 0 bases and J dropped 2 bases, with 12 bases sitting between them. DNA of the CDR3: TGCGCCAGCAGCCAAGAAATAGGTGGCCCCACAGATACGCAGTATTTT. It specifies CASSQEIGGPTDTQYF.

The chain has TRBV9 and TRBJ2-1, with TRBD2 identical over 8 bases. Per germline, CDR1 SGDLS and CDR2 YYNGEE. The CDR3 runs 15 residues. J gave up 6 bases and V 0 bases, and 5 bases lay outside the gene matches. CDR3 residues: CASSVDSGRANEQFF. Written as DNA, the CDR3 is TGTGCCAGCAGCGTAGATTCCGGGAGGGCCAATGAGCAGTTCTTC.

V and J are TRBV29-1 and TRBJ1-1, with 12 bases identical to TRBD1. V was clipped by 7 bases and J by 5 bases; unmatched bases: 8. The germline V gene encodes CDR1 SQVTM and CDR2 ANQGSEA. CDR3 size: 14 residues. The CDR3 DNA reads TGCAGCGACGCCGGGACAGGGGGCCGAACTGAAGCTTTCTTT. It codes for CSDAGTGGRTEAFF.

The sample holds one count of this clonotype. The chain combines TRBV2 with TRBJ2-4; a weak D match, TRBD2 (6 bases). Trimming left V 7 bases short and J 0 bases short, with 10 bases between. Germline CDR1 is SNHLY and CDR2 is FYNNEI. CDR3 length: 14 residues. The CDR3 region has the DNA TGTGCCAGCATGACGGGACTAGCCAAAAACATTCAGTACTTC. Translated, it gives CASMTGLAKNIQYF. The full variable domain, completed using reference TRBV2 and TRBJ2-4, is EPEVTQTPSHQVTQMGQEVILRCVPISNHLYFYWYRQILGQKVEFLVSFYNNEISEKSEIFDDQFSVERPDGSNFTLKIRSTKLEDSAMYFCASMTGLAKNIQYFGAGTRLSVL.

V and J are TRBV28 and TRBJ1-5; D unresolved. The CDR3 extends over 13 amino acids. Deletions cut 2 bases from V and 5 bases from J, with 7 bases between. CDR1 MDHEN and CDR2 SYDVKM come from the germline V gene. DNA for the CDR3: TGTGCCAGCAGTTTAGAATCTGATCAGCCCCAGCATTTT. The encoded protein is CASSLESDQPQHF.

The chain links TRBV29-1 to TRBJ2-1, with D possibly called TRBD1 or TRBD2 (5 bases each). The CDR3 runs 12 residues. Germline V gene data show CDR1 as SQVTM and CDR2 as ANQGSEA. V lost 1 base and J 9 bases, leaving 10 bases between the germline ends. The CDR3 is CSVEARGAEQFF. The CDR3 coding sequence is TGCAGCGTTGAAGCTCGGGGCGCTGAGCAGTTCTTC.

This chain joins TRBV27 and TRBJ2-1; 7 bases fit TRBD2. Germline V lookup: CDR1 MNHEY, CDR2 SMNVEV (reference sequence). After removal of 3 bases from V and 3 bases from J, the junction contained 2 bases not matched to a gene. The CDR3 length is 14 residues. CDR3 loop: CASSLASGYNEQFF. In DNA, the CDR3 is TGTGCCAGCAGTTTGGCTAGCGGCTACAATGAGCAGTTCTTC.

This chain connects TRBV29-1 to TRBJ2-3; TRBD2 matches at 8 bases. CDR1 is SQVTM and CDR2 is ANQGSEA in the germline V gene. This CDR3 has 15 residues. V shed 7 bases and J 4 bases; nucleotides not matched to a gene: 13. The CDR3 sequence: CSALGGTRPPDTQYF. In nucleotides, the CDR3 is TGCAGCGCCCTAGGCGGGACTAGGCCCCCAGATACGCAGTATTTT.